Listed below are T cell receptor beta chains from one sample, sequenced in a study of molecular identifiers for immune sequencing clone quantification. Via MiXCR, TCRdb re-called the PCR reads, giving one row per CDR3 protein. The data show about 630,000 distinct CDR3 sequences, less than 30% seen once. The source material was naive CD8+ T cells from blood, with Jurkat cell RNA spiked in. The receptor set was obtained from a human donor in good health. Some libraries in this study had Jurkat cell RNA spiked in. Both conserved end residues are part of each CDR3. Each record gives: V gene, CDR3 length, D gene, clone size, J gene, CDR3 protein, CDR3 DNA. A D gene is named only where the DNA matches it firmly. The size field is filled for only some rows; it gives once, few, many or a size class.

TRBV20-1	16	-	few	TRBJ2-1	CSARDETGIPHDEQFF	TGCAGTGCTAGAGATGAGACGGGGATCCCGCACGATGAGCAGTTCTTC
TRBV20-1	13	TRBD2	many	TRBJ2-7	CSPKRGEDYEQYF	TGCAGCCCTAAGCGGGGGGAAGACTACGAGCAGTACTTC
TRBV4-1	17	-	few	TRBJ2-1	CASSQDRNSGFYNEQFF	TGCGCCAGCAGCCAAGATCGGAATAGCGGATTCTACAATGAGCAGTTCTTC
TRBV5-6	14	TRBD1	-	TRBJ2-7	CASIPGQRSYEQYF	TGTGCCAGCATCCCGGGACAGAGATCCTACGAGCAGTACTTC
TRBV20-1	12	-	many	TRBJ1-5	CSARAGAQPQHF	TGCAGTGCTAGGGCAGGGGCCCAGCCCCAGCATTTT
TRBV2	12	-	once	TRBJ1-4	CAGSDYTEKLFF	TGTGCCGGCAGCGATTATACTGAAAAACTGTTTTTT
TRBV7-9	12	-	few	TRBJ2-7	CASRGPPDEQYF	TGTGCCAGCCGGGGGCCTCCTGACGAGCAGTACTTC
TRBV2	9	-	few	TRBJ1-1	CATSLEAFF	TGTGCCACCAGTTTAGAAGCTTTCTTT
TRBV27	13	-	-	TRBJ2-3	CASTATSADTQYF	TGTGCCAGCACCGCGACTAGTGCAGATACGCAGTATTTT
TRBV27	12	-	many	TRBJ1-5	CASSLTNQPQHF	TGTGCCAGCTCCCTGACAAATCAGCCCCAGCATTTT
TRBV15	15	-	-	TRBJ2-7	CATSRDLAGLREQYF	TGTGCCACCAGCAGAGATCTCGCAGGGCTTCGCGAGCAGTACTTC
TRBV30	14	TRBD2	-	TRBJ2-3	CAWDWERDTDTQYF	TGTGCCTGGGATTGGGAGCGGGACACAGATACGCAGTATTTT
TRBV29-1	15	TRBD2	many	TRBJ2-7	CSVEVGGGSTYEQYF	TGCAGCGTTGAGGTTGGCGGGGGGTCGACCTACGAGCAGTACTTC
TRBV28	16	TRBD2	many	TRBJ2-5	CASSLRLAGFQETQYF	TGTGCCAGCAGTCTACGACTAGCGGGATTCCAAGAGACCCAGTACTTC
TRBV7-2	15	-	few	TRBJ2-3	CASSETGLILDTQYF	TGTGCCAGCAGCGAGACGGGACTCATTTTAGATACGCAGTATTTT
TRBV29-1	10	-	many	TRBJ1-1	CSVEETSVGF	TGCAGCGTTGAGGAAACGTCGGTGGGGTTT
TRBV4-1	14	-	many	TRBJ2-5	CASSQTQVEETQYF	TGCGCCAGCAGCCAAACACAGGTAGAAGAGACCCAGTACTTC
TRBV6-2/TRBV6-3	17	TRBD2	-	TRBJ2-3	CASRRDTSGGATDTQYF	TGTGCCAGCAGGCGAGATACTAGCGGGGGGGCCACAGATACGCAGTATTTT
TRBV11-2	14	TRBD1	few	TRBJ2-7	CASSLWTGNYEQYF	TGTGCCAGCAGCTTATGGACAGGGAACTACGAGCAGTACTTC
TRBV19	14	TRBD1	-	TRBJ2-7	CACSIGDRGSEQYF	TGTGCCTGTAGTATTGGGGACAGGGGCTCCGAGCAGTACTTC
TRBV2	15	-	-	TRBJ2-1	CANSSGRQGIGEQFF	TGTGCCAACAGTTCCGGGAGACAGGGAATTGGTGAGCAGTTCTTC
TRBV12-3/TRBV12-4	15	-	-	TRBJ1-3	CASTPVLGSGNTMYF	TGTGCCAGCACCCCCGTGCTGGGCTCTGGAAACACCATGTATTTT
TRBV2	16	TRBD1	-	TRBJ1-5	CASSEGTGGGGQPQHF	TGTGCCAGCAGTGAAGGGACAGGGGGCGGCGGGCAGCCCCAGCATTTT
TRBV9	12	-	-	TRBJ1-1	CASSVGGSEAFF	TGTGCCAGCAGCGTAGGAGGCTCTGAAGCTTTCTTT
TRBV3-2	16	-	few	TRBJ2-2	CASRTSGLSNTGELFF	TGTGCCAGCAGGACTAGCGGGCTATCGAACACCGGGGAGCTGTTTTTT
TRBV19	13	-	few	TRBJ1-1	CASSINVNTEAFF	TGTGCCAGTAGTATTAATGTGAACACTGAAGCTTTCTTT
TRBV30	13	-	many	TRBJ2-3	CAWSKIDGDTQYF	TGTGCCTGGAGTAAGATCGATGGAGATACGCAGTATTTT
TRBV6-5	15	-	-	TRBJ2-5	CASSYSGATQETRYF	TGTGCCAGCAGTTACTCGGGGGCGACGCAAGAGACCCGGTACTTC
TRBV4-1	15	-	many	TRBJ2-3	CASSQASTFTDTQYF	TGCGCCAGCAGCCAAGCCAGTACTTTCACAGATACGCAGTATTTT
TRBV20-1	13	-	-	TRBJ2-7	CSAREGPTYEQYF	TGCAGTGCTAGAGAAGGCCCCACCTACGAGCAGTACTTC
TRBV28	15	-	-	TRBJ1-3	CASSFSPRYGNTIYF	TGTGCCAGCAGTTTTTCCCCGCGGTATGGAAACACCATATATTTT
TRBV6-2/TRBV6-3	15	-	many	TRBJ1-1	CASSTPPISNTEAFF	TGTGCCAGCAGTACCCCCCCGATTTCGAACACTGAAGCTTTCTTT
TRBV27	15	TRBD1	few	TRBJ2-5	CASRTTGALAETQYF	TGTGCCAGCAGAACCACAGGGGCGTTGGCAGAGACCCAGTACTTC
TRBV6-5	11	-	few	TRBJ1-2	CASSSPYGYTF	TGTGCCAGCAGTTCCCCCTATGGCTACACCTTC